This entry is about one T cell receptor (beta chain). Its target is not known. One junction end does not reproduce the germline sequence, and a read error may be involved. The V gene's germline CDR1 is DFQATT and CDR2 SNEGSKA (reference sequence). The CDR3 totals 18 residues. The data are from a study of blood T cells in healthy people across ages. Study results and caveats: In long-lived donors, naive CD4+ cell counts and diversity exceeded those of aged donors.

Sample-barcoded 5' priming and a J-beta primer mix drove a second PCR of roughly 6 to 12 cycles. TCRdb processed the 5' RACE reads anew with MiXCR; each CDR3 protein has one entry. Counted here are approximately 1.5 million distinct CDR3 sequences, roughly 30% occurring once; the ten biggest clones make up about 11%. All donors came from Russia, were Caucasian and healthy, and spanned ages about 6 to 90. The sequenced material came from blood. The chain carries TRBV20-1 and TRBJ2-1; TRBD2 agrees at 13 bases. This clonotype was sampled from a woman in her twenties or thirties in good health. The CDR3 is CSARGRTGLAGSYNGQFF. As DNA, the CDR3 is TGCAGTGCTAGAGGTCGAACGGGACTAGCGGGGTCCTACAATGGGCAGTTCTTC.